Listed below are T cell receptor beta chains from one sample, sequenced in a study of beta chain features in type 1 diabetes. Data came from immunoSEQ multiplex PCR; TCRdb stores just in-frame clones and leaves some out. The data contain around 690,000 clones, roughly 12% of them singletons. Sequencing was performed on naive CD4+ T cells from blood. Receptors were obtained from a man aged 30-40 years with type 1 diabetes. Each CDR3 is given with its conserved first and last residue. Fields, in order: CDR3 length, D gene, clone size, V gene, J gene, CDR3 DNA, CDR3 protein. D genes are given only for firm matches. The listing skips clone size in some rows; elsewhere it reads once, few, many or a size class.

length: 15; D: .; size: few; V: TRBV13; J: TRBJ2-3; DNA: TGTGCCAGCAGCCCCTTCGCGAGGCACACAGATACGCAGTATTTT; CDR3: CASSPFARHTDTQYF
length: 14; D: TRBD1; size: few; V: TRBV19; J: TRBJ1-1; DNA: TGTGCCAGTTTAAGGACAGGCAGAAACACTGAAGCTTTCTTT; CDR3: CASLRTGRNTEAFF
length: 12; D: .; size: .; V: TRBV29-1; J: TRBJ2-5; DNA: TGCAGCGTTGATAACAGGGTAGAGACCCAGTACTTC; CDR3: CSVDNRVETQYF
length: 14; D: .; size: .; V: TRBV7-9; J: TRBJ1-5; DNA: TGTGCCAGCAAGGGGCAGGGGAGCAATCAGCCCCAGCATTTT; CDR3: CASKGQGSNQPQHF
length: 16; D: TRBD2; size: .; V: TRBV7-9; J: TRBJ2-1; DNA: TGTGCCAGCAGCCAGGGGACTAGCGGGGTCTACAATGAGCAGTTCTTC; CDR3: CASSQGTSGVYNEQFF
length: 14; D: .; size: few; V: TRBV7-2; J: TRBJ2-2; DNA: TGTGCCAGCAGCCCGCGTGGGGGCGCCGGGGAGCTGTTTTTT; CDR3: CASSPRGGAGELFF
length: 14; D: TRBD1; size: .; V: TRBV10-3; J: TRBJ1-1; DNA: TGTGCCATCAGTGGAAGGACAGGGAACACTGAAGCTTTCTTT; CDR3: CAISGRTGNTEAFF
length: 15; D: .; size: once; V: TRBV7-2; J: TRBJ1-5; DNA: TGTGCCAGCAGCCGGGCCCTGGTACAAACTCAGCCCCAGCATTTT; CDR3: CASSRALVQTQPQHF
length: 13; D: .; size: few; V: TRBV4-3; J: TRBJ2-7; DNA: TGCGCCAGCAGCCCCCAACCTAGTTACGAGCAGTACTTC; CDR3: CASSPQPSYEQYF
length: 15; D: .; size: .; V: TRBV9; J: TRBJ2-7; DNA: TGTGCCAGCAGCGTAGGACTATCGAGCTCCTACGAGCAGTACTTC; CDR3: CASSVGLSSSYEQYF
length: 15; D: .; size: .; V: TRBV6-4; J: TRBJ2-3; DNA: TGTGCCAGCAGCTCTCAGGCCACCGAAAGGGATACGCAGTATTTT; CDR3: CASSSQATERDTQYF
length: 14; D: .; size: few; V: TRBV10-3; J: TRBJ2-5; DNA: TGTGCCATCAGTGAGACAGGGCTGGGAGAGACCCAGTACTTC; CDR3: CAISETGLGETQYF
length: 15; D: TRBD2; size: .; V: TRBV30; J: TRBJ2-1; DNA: TGTGCCTGGAGCGGGAGGGCAGGGTGGGACAATGAGCAGTTCTTC; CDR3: CAWSGRAGWDNEQFF
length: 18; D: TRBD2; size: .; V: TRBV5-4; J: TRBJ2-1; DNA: TGTGCCAGCAGCTTGTCTAGCGGGGGGGCCAGGTCCTACAATGAGCAGTTCTTC; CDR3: CASSLSSGGARSYNEQFF
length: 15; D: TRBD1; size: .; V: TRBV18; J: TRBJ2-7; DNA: TGTGCCAGCTCACCCGGGACAGGGGGCGTCTACGAGCAGTACTTC; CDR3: CASSPGTGGVYEQYF
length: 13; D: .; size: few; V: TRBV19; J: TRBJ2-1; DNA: TGTGCCAGTAGTATTCGGGGGAGCAATGAGCAGTTCTTC; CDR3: CASSIRGSNEQFF
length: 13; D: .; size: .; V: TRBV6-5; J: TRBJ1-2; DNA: TGTGCCAGCCGGGCAGCTTCCGCTTATGGCTACACCTTC; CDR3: CASRAASAYGYTF
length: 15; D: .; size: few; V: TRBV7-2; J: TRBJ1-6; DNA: TGTGCCAGCAGCTTAGTGGGGGGAGATAATTCACCCCTCCACTTT; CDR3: CASSLVGGDNSPLHF
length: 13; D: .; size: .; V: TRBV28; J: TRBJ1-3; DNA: TGTGCCAGCCGGACGGACTCTGGAAACACCATATATTTT; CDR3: CASRTDSGNTIYF
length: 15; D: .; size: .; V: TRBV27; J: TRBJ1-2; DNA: TGTGCCAGCAGTTTAGGGTTTAAGGGAAAGGGAGGCTACACCTTC; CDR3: CASSLGFKGKGGYTF
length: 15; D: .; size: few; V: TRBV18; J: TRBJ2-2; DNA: TGTGCCAGCTCACCACCTTCGGTTTCCACCGGGGAGCTGTTTTTT; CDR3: CASSPPSVSTGELFF
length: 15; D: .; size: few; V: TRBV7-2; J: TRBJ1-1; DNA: TGTGCCAGCAGCTTAGTGGGCTCAGGGAACACTGAAGCTTTCTTT; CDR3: CASSLVGSGNTEAFF
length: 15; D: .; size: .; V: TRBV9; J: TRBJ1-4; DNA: TGTGCCAGCAGCGTAGCGATAGGGGATAATGAAAAACTGTTTTTT; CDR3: CASSVAIGDNEKLFF
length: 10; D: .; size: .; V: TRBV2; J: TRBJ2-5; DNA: TGTGCCAGCAGAAGGGAGACCCAGTACTTC; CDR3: CASRRETQYF
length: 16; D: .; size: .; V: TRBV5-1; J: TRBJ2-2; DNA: TGCGCCAGCAGCTTGGGTGCGGTATCGAACACCGGGGAGCTGTTTTTT; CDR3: CASSLGAVSNTGELFF
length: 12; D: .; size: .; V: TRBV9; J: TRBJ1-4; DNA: TGTGCCAGCAGCGGGGCCGGAGACAAACTGTTTTTT; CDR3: CASSGAGDKLFF
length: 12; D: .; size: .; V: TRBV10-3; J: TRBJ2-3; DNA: TGTGCCATCAGTGCAGTCGCAGATACGCAGTATTTT; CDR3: CAISAVADTQYF
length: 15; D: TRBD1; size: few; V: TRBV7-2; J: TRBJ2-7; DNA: TGTGCCAGCAGCTTAGCGCCCCAGGGGGCGTACGAGCAGTACTTC; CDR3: CASSLAPQGAYEQYF
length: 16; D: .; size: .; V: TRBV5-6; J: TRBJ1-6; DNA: TGTGCCAGCAGCTTTTTTTCCGACAGGAGGAACTCACCCCTCCACTTT; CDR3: CASSFFSDRRNSPLHF
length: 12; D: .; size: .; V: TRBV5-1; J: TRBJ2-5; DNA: TGCGCCAGCAGCTTGCGTCAAGAGACCCAGTACTTC; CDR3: CASSLRQETQYF
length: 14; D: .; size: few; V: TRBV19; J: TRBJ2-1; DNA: TGTGCCAGTAGGTCGGGGGGCAGTGGGAATGAGCAGTTCTTC; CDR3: CASRSGGSGNEQFF
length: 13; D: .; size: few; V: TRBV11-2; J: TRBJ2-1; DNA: TGTGCCAGCAGCATCCAATGGGGGAATGAGCAGTTCTTC; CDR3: CASSIQWGNEQFF
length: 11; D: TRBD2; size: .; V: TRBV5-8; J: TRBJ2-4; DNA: TGTGCCAGCAGCTGGGGGGGATTACTGTACTTC; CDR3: CASSWGGLLYF
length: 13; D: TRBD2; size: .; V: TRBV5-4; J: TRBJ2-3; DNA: TGTGCCACCAATATAGCGGGGGGAGATACGCAGTATTTT; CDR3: CATNIAGGDTQYF
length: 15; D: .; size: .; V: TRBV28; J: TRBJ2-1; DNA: TGTGCCAGCAGTTTCCAGGAGGGGGGGCTGCGGGAGCAGTTCTTC; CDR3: CASSFQEGGLREQFF
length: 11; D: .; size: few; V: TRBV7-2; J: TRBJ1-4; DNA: TGTGCCAGCAGGACAGCTGGGAAACTGTTTTTT; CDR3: CASRTAGKLFF
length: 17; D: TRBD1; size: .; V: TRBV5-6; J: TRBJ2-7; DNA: TGTGCCAGCAGCTTATATGGGGCCGGGACAGGGCTTCCCGAGCAGTACTTC; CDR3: CASSLYGAGTGLPEQYF
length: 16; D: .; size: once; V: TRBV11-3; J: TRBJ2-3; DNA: TGTGCCAGCAGCTTAGCCGGAGGAACTAGCACAGATACGCAGTATTTT; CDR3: CASSLAGGTSTDTQYF
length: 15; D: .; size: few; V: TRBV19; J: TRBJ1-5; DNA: TGTGCCAGTAGTATTATGGGGCAGCTCAATCAGCCCCAGCATTTT; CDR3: CASSIMGQLNQPQHF
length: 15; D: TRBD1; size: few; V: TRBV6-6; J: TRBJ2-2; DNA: TGTGCCAGCAGTTACGGACAGGGGAGCACCGGGGAGCTGTTTTTT; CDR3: CASSYGQGSTGELFF
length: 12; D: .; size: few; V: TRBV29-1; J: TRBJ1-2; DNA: TGCAGCGGTGGTGGGGACGGCTATGGCTACACCTTC; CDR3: CSGGGDGYGYTF
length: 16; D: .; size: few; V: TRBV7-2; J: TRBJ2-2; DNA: TGTGCCAGCAGCTCCTTCTGGGCTAGTCAGCCAGGGGAGCTGTTTTTT; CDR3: CASSSFWASQPGELFF
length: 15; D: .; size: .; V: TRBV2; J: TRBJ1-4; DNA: TGTGCCAGCAGTGCGGACGCTGTGGGTAATGAAAAACTGTTTTTT; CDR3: CASSADAVGNEKLFF
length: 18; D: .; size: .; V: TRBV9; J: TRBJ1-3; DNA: TGTGCCAGCAGCCCCAGGGGAGGGCAGGCGCGTTCTGGAAACACCATATATTTT; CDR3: CASSPRGGQARSGNTIYF
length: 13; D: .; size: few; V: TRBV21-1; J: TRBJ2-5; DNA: TGTGCCAGCAGCAAAGGCAGCACGGAGACCCAGTACTTC; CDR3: CASSKGSTETQYF
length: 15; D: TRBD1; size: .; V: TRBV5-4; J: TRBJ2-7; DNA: TGTGCCAGCAGCTCCCCCGGGACAGGGTTCTACGAGCAGTACTTC; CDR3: CASSSPGTGFYEQYF
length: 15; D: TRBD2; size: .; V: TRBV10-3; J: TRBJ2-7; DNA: TGTGCCATCAGTGGTACTAGCGGGGGGCCAGGGGAGCAGTACTTC; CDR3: CAISGTSGGPGEQYF
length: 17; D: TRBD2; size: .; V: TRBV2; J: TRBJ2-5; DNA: TGTGCCAGCAACCAACTCATAGCGGGGGCGACGCAAGAGACCCAGTACTTC; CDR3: CASNQLIAGATQETQYF
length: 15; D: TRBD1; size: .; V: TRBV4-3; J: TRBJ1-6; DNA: TGCGCCAGCAGCCAAGGGGGACAGCCGAGGACACCCCTCCACTTT; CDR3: CASSQGGQPRTPLHF
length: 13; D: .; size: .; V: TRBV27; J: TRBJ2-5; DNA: TGTGCCAGCAGTTTAGAGGGTTCAGAGACCCAGTACTTC; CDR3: CASSLEGSETQYF
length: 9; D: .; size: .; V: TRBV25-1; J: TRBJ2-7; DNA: TGTGCCAGCAGTTTCGACCCCCCCTTC; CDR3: CASSFDPPF
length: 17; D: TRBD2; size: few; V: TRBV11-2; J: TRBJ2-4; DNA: TGTGCCAGCAGCTCAGATGGACTAGCGGTAGCCAAAAACATTCAGTACTTC; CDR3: CASSSDGLAVAKNIQYF
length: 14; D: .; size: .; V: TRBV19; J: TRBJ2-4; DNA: TGTGCCAGTAGGGACAGTATAGCCAAAAACATTCAGTACTTC; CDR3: CASRDSIAKNIQYF
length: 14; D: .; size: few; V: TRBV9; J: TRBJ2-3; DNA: TGTGCCAGCAGCGTGGTAGCAGTAGCAGATACGCAGTATTTT; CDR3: CASSVVAVADTQYF
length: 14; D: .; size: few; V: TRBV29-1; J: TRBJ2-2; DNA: TGCAGCGTTGTGGGCAGGGAGAACACCGGGGAGCTGTTTTTT; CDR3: CSVVGRENTGELFF
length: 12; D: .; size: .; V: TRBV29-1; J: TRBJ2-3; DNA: TGCAGCGCTGGACTTGGGGCAGATACGCAGTATTTT; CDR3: CSAGLGADTQYF
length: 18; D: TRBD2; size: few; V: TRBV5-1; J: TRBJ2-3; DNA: TGCGCCAGCAGCGCCGCCCCCACTAGCGGGGGAGACACAGATACGCAGTATTTT; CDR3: CASSAAPTSGGDTDTQYF
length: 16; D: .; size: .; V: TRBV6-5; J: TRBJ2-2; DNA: TGTGCCAGCAGTTACTCTACGACAGGTTACACCGGGGAGCTGTTTTTT; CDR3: CASSYSTTGYTGELFF
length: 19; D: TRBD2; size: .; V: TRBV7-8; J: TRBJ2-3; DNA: TGTGCCAGCAGCCCAGCCAGGCTAGCGGGGTTACAAGGCACAGATACGCAGTATTTT; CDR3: CASSPARLAGLQGTDTQYF